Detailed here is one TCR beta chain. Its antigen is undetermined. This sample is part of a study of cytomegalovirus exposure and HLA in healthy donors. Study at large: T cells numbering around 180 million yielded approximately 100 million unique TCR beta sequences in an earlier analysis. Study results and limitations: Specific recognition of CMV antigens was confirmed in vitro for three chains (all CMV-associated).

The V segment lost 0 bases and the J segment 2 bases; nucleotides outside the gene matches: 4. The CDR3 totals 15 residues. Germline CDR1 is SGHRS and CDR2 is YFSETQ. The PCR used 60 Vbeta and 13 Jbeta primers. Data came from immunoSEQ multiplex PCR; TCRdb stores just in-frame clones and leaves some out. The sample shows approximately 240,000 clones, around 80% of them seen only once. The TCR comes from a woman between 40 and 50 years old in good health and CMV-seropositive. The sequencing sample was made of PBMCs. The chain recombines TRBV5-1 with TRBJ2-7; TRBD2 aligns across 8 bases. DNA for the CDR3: TGCGCCAGCAGCTTGGCAGCGGGGGTCCCCTACGAGCAGTACTTC. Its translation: CASSLAAGVPYEQYF.